Each of the 20 T cell receptor beta chains below was sequenced from the same sample in a study of OX40 agonist ivuxolimab in advanced cancers. TCRdb's copy holds only in-frame clones and misses some; the assay was immunoSEQ multiplex PCR. The repertoire includes 85,000 to 100,000 clones, about 91% of them detected once, and roughly 0.33% sits in the top ten. The starting material was CD4+ or CD8+ T cells sorted from blood, obtained in a trial of the OX40 agonist ivuxolimab. The receptor set was obtained from an adult with an advanced solid tumor such as melanoma, head and neck, liver or kidney cancer.

The rearrangement uses TRBV9 and TRBJ1-3, with D hard to call. Trimming took 4 bases from V and 0 from J, leaving 14 bases between them. CDR1 is SGDLS, CDR2 YYNGEE, per germline. This CDR3 is 16 amino acids long. CDR3 coding DNA: TGTGCCAGCAGCCCCGCCCCCGGGTCCTCTGGAAACACCATATATTTT. It codes for CASSPAPGSSGNTIYF.

This sequence joins TRBV6-1 and TRBJ1-5, with D uncertain. The CDR3 totals 14 residues. Trimming cost V 6 bases and J 0 bases, with 9 bases left between them. Germline values: CDR1 MNHNS, CDR2 SASEGT. The CDR3 spells CASREVNSNQPQHF. The CDR3 DNA reads as TGTGCCAGCAGGGAGGTAAATAGCAATCAGCCCCAGCATTTT.

This sequence joins TRBV18 and TRBJ1-2; TRBD1 is a possible D gene (5 bases). CDR3 length: 13 amino acids. Per germline, CDR1 KGHSH and CDR2 LQKENI. V lost 3 bases and J 2 bases, leaving 7 bases between the germline ends. Here the CDR3 reads CASSPGRNYGYTF. The CDR3 bases are TGTGCCAGCTCACCGGGACGAAACTATGGCTACACCTTC.

The genes are TRBV18 and TRBJ2-1; TRBD2 matches at 9 bases. CDR1 KGHSH and CDR2 LQKENI come from the germline V gene. Losses at the gene ends were 2 bases for V and 7 bases for J; bases not matched to a gene: 6. The CDR3 is made up of 15 amino acids. This CDR3 reads CASSPMLAGSNEQFF. Here the CDR3 DNA reads TGTGCCAGCTCACCAATGCTAGCGGGAAGTAATGAGCAGTTCTTC. The full variable domain, in which reference TRBV18 and TRBJ2-1 provide the parts outside the CDR3, is NAGVMQNPRHLVRRRGQEARLRCSPMKGHSHVYWYRQLPEEGLKFMVYLQKENIIDESGMPKERFSAEFPKEGPSILRIQQVVRGDSAAYFCASSPMLAGSNEQFFGPGTRLTVL.

The rearrangement joins TRBV7-8 to TRBJ2-3; D ambiguous. Germline values: CDR1 SGHVS, CDR2 FQNEAQ. The V end was cut by 3 bases, the J end by 3 bases, with 16 bases between. There are 16 residues in the CDR3. As DNA, the CDR3 is TGTGCCAGCAGCTTGATATCATTTGCGCCTACAGATACGCAGTATTTT. As protein: CASSLISFAPTDTQYF. Full variable domain (missing parts from reference TRBV7-8 and TRBJ2-3): GAGVSQSPRYKVAKRGQDVALRCDPISGHVSLFWYQQALGQGPEFLTYFQNEAQLDKSGLPSDRFFAERPEGSVSTLKIQRTQQEDSAVYLCASSLISFAPTDTQYFGPGTRLTVL.

The CDR3 is CASRTTTGVSTEAFF. The CDR3 region has the DNA TGTGCCAGTAGAACAACGACAGGTGTGAGCACTGAAGCTTTCTTT. The chain recombines TRBV19 with TRBJ1-1; D perhaps matches TRBD1 (6 bases). This CDR3 has 15 amino acids. Germline-derived CDR1 and CDR2 are LNHDA and SQIVND (reference sequence). Deletions cut 6 bases from V and 4 bases from J, with 18 bases between.

Only one count was recorded for this clone. One junction end disagrees with the germline gene, perhaps due to a read error. The J gene is TRBJ2-6, the V gene TRBV2; D possibly corresponds to TRBD2 (7 bases). The V gene's germline CDR1 is SNHLY and CDR2 FYNNEI. This CDR3 is 17 amino acids long. The CDR3 is CASSAGAEGLGANVLTF. The CDR3, as DNA: TGTGCCAGTAGTGCGGGGGCCGAGGGACTTGGGGCCAACGTCCTGACTTTC.

The chain carries TRBV14 and TRBJ2-1; 8 nucleotides match TRBD2. The CDR3 has 17 residues. The V and J ends lost 5 bases and 0 bases, in that order; junction bases with no gene match: 9. Germline V gene lookup returns CDR1 SGHDN and CDR2 FVKESK. Here the CDR3 DNA reads TGTGCCAGCAGCTCATCAAGCGGGAGAAGCTCCTACAATGAGCAGTTCTTC. It encodes CASSSSSGRSSYNEQFF.

The chain carries TRBV7-9 and TRBJ2-3, with D unresolved. Germline V gene data show CDR1 as SEHNR and CDR2 as FQNEAQ (reference sequence). The CDR3 is made up of 17 amino acids. V was cut by 1 base and J by 2 bases, with 16 bases left in between. CDR3 sequence reads: CASSLETALHNTDTQYF. CDR3 bases: TGTGCCAGCAGCTTAGAAACCGCTCTCCACAACACAGATACGCAGTATTTT.

This rearrangement joins TRBV7-6 to TRBJ2-3; the match to TRBD2 covers 14 bases. The J segment lost 4 bases and the V segment lost 6 bases, leaving 3 bases of the junction unmatched. Looked up from germline, CDR1 is SGHVS and CDR2 is FNYEAQ. This CDR3 is 15 amino acids long. The chain's CDR3 is CASSSGLAGADTQYF. The CDR3 bases are TGTGCCAGCAGTTCGGGACTAGCGGGAGCAGATACGCAGTATTTT.

This chain joins TRBV11-2 and TRBJ2-7; D is uncertain. Germline-derived CDR1 and CDR2 are SGHAT and FQNNGV. Trimming left V 0 bases short and J 7 bases short, with 7 bases between. This CDR3 region has 12 residues. Here the CDR3 DNA reads TGTGCCAGCAGCTTAGATGTATCAGAGCAGTACTTC. Amino acids: CASSLDVSEQYF.

This clone appeared a single time. The chain joins TRBV4-3 to TRBJ2-7; D is uncertain. This CDR3 is built from 14 residues. CDR1 is LGHNA and CDR2 is YSLEER in the germline V gene. Between the trimmed V and J ends, which lost 3 bases and 1 base, there was a span of 10 bases. CDR3 in amino acids: CASSQGLGSYEQYF. CDR3 DNA sequence: TGCGCCAGCAGCCAGGGATTGGGTTCCTACGAGCAGTACTTC.

The V gene is TRBV6-1, the J gene TRBJ2-1, with D maybe TRBD2 (6 bases). Between the trimmed V and J ends, which lost 10 bases and 0 bases, there was a span of 13 bases. CDR1 MNHNS and CDR2 SASEGT come from the germline V gene. There are 14 residues in the CDR3. CDR3 sequence (DNA): TGTGCCAACAAACTAGCTAACTCCTACAATGAGCAGTTCTTC. Translation: CANKLANSYNEQFF.

The chain has TRBV30 and TRBJ1-2; D is unclear. With 0 bases removed from V and 8 bases from J, the gap between germline ends came to 10 bases. The CDR3 has 12 residues. Germline assignment: CDR1 GTSNPN and CDR2 SVGIG (reference sequence). This chain's CDR3 is CAWSVDPGGYTF. The CDR3 DNA reads TGTGCCTGGAGTGTAGACCCGGGCGGCTACACCTTC.

The chain recombines TRBV7-9 with TRBJ2-7; D may be TRBD1 (5 bases). The germline V gene encodes CDR1 SEHNR and CDR2 FQNEAQ (reference sequence). The V and J ends lost 6 bases and 2 bases respectively, with 17 bases between them. CDR3 length: 15 amino acids. This CDR3 is CASSFSGSRTYEQYF. CDR3 nucleotides: TGTGCCAGCAGTTTTTCAGGGTCCCGAACCTACGAGCAGTACTTC. The variable domain in full, with the rest retrieved from reference TRBV7-9 and TRBJ2-7, is DTGVSQNPRHKITKRGQNVTFRCDPISEHNRLYWYRQTLGQGPEFLTYFQNEAQLEKSRLLSDRFSAERPKGSFSTLEIQRTEQGDSAMYLCASSFSGSRTYEQYFGPGTRLTVT.

This clone has just a few counts. The rearrangement links TRBV7-7 to TRBJ2-1, with a possible D match to TRBD2 (6 bases). CDR1 is SSHAT and CDR2 is FNYEAQ in the germline V gene (reference sequence). The CDR3 has 13 amino acids. Deletions cut 6 bases from V and 6 bases from J, with 12 bases between. The DNA for the CDR3 is TGTGCCAGCAGACCCTTCGGGGGCAATGAGCAGTTCTTC. It translates to CASRPFGGNEQFF.

The table lists this clone with a count of one. The V gene is TRBV7-9, the J gene TRBJ2-1; TRBD2 aligns across 11 bases. Germline CDR1 SEHNR, CDR2 FQNEAQ (reference sequence). With V trimmed by 5 bases and J by 4 bases, 4 bases remained unmatched. The CDR3 spans 15 residues. CDR3 coding DNA: TGTGCCAGCAGCCTGGGACTAGCGGAGTACAATGAGCAGTTCTTC. Protein product: CASSLGLAEYNEQFF.

The chain links TRBV7-2 to TRBJ2-7, with 8 bases aligning to TRBD2. Germline CDR1 and CDR2: SGHTA and FQGNSA. V shed 4 bases and J 3 bases; nucleotides not matched to a gene: 8. The length of the CDR3 is 15 residues. CDR3 coding DNA: TGTGCCAGCAGCTCGTTAGGACTAGCAGTCTACGAGCAGTACTTC. This sequence encodes CASSSLGLAVYEQYF.

V and J are TRBV2 and TRBJ1-6, with unresolved D. Germline V CDR1 and CDR2: SNHLY, FYNNEI. Trimming removed 6 bases at V and 4 bases at J, with 13 bases between. The CDR3 length is 15 residues. The CDR3 bases are TGTGCCAGCAGGCGAGGGTATCCGTATAATTCACCCCTCCACTTT. Its protein is CASRRGYPYNSPLHF. The full variable domain, completed using reference TRBV2 and TRBJ1-6, is EPEVTQTPSHQVTQMGQEVILRCVPISNHLYFYWYRQILGQKVEFLVSFYNNEISEKSEIFDDQFSVERPDGSNFTLKIRSTKLEDSAMYFCASRRGYPYNSPLHFGNGTRLTVT.

V usage is TRBV6-6 and J usage is TRBJ2-1; maybe TRBD2 (6 bases). This CDR3 has 16 residues. Trimming removed 7 bases at V and 9 bases at J, with 25 bases between. Germline CDR1 and CDR2: MNHNY and SVGAGI (reference sequence). The CDR3 bases are TGTGCCAGCATTCCGCGCCCGACGGTAGCGGAAACTGAGCAGTTCTTC. This codes for CASIPRPTVAETEQFF.